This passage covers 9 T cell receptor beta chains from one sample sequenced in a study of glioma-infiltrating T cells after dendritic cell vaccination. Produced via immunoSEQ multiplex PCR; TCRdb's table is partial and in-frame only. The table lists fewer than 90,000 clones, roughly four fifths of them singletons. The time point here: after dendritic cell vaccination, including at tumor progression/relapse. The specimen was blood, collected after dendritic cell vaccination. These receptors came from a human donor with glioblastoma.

The CDR3 is CASSLGSEQFF. The CDR3, as DNA: TGTGCCAGCAGCTTGGGTAGTGAGCAGTTCTTC. The chain joins TRBV5-8 to TRBJ2-1; D remains ambiguous. Trimming left V 0 bases short and J 9 bases short, with 4 bases between. CDR3 length: 11 amino acids. Per the germline V gene, CDR1 is SGHTS and CDR2 is YDEGEE. The whole variable domain, filled in from reference TRBV5-8 and TRBJ2-1, reads EAGVTQSPTHLIKTRGQQATLRCSPISGHTSVYWYQQALGLGLQFLLWYDEGEERNRGNFPPRFSGRQFPNYSSELNVNALELEDSALYLCASSLGSEQFFGPGTRLTVL.

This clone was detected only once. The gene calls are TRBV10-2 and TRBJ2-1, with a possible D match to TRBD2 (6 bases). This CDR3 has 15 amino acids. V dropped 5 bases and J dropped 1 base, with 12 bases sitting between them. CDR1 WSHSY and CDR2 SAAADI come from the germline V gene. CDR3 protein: CASSRGTPSYNEQFF. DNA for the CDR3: TGCGCCAGCAGTCGCGGGACTCCTTCCTACAATGAGCAGTTCTTC.

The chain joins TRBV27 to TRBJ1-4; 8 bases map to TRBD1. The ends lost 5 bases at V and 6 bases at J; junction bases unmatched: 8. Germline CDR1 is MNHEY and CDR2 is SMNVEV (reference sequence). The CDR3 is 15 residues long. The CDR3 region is CASSTHRGLDEKLFF. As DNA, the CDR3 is TGTGCCAGCAGTACGCACAGGGGGTTGGATGAAAAACTGTTTTTT.

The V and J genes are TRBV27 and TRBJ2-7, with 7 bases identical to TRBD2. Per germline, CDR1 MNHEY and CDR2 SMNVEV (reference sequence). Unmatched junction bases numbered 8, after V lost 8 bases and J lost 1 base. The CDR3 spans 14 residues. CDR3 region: CASSPGLPSYEQYF. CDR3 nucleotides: TGTGCCAGCTCCCCGGGACTACCATCCTACGAGCAGTACTTC.

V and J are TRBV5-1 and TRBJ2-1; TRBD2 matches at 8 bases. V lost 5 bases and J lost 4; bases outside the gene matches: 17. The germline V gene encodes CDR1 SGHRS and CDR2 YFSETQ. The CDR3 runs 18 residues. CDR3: CASSPTYAGGRGYNEQFF. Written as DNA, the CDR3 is TGCGCCAGCAGTCCTACATATGCGGGGGGCCGAGGGTACAATGAGCAGTTCTTC.

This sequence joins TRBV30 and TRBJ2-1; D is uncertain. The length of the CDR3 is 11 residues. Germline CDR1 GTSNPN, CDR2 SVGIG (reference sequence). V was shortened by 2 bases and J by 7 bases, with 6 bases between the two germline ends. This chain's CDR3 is CAWSIGNEQFF. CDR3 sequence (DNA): TGTGCCTGGAGTATCGGGAATGAGCAGTTCTTC. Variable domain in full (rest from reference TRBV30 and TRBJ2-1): SQTIHQWPATLVQPVGSPLSLECTVEGTSNPNLYWYRQAAGRGLQLLFYSVGIGQISSEVPQNLSASRPQDRQFILSSKKLLLSDSGFYLCAWSIGNEQFFGPGTRLTVL.

The CDR3 coding sequence is TGTGCCAGCAGCCTACCACAGAGTGAAGCTTTCTTT. Protein: CASSLPQSEAFF. The chain joins TRBV5-6 to TRBJ1-1; D remains unclear. This CDR3 has 12 residues. V lost 4 bases, J lost 7 bases, and 11 bases lay in between. CDR1 is SGHDT, CDR2 YYEEEE, per germline.

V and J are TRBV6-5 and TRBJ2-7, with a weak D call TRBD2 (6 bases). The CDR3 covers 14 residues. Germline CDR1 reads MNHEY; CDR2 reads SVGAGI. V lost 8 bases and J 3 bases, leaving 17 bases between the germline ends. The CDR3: CASHPGGVGYEQYF. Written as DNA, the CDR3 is TGTGCCAGCCACCCGGGCGGGGTGGGCTACGAGCAGTACTTC.

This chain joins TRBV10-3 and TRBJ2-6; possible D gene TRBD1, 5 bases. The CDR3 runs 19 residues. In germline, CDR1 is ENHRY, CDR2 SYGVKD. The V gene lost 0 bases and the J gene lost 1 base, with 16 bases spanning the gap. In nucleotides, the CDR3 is TGTGCCATCAGTGAGTCCGGCGCAGGGTCTGAATCTGGGGCCAACGTCCTGACTTTC. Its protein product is CAISESGAGSESGANVLTF.